The present T cell receptor (beta chain) was sequenced within a study of blood T cell repertoires in COVID-19 (dated by TCRdb to about 2020). For the study in its entirety: The collaborator samples originated in the United States, Italy and Spain and spanned the acute and convalescent phases of COVID-19. The prospective study material was composed of cDNA or gDNA derived from T cells, B-cell-depleted T cells, or PBMCs. Where available, HLA class I and class II types were obtained from metadata supplied by the sample provider rather than from assay-based typing. A freely available public database, intended as a resource for researchers studying the immune response to SARS-CoV-2, is where the repertoires were released. The samples were drawn from the first 160 participants of the ongoing ImmuneRACE study and from 950 to 1,500 subjects provided by 6 global collaborators. Sample metadata almost always included a de-identified subject ID, COVID-19 status, age in years and sex. Subjects who had been exposed to COVID-19, were actively infected with it, or had recovered from it provided the deeply sampled blood TCRbeta repertoires that made up the dataset. The investigation overall reported the following: Clinical and demographic metadata were provided uncurated, with the amount varying by source and participant.

With respect to this clone: It has no known antigen specificity. No much larger clonotype is one base removed from it; base qualities were not supplied.

The immunoSEQ Assay, a bias-controlled multiplex PCR, was used to amplify TCRbeta CDR3 regions from genomic DNA. From the authors' description of their analysis: The number of nucleated cells in each sample was estimated from the amplification of reference gene primers within the assay. To quantify the absolute abundance of each unique TCRbeta CDR3 rearrangement, sequence reads were collapsed and filtered. For each sample, productive Simpson clonality was calculated by taking the square root of Simpson's diversity index across productive rearrangements. TCRdb took this table from immuneACCESS and kept in-frame rearrangements with V and J called. Such tables lack part of the clones; where checked against another copy, unresolved V genes explain under half of the gap, and the rest is unexplained. V and J calls and clone size are as listed in that table; D and trimming were resolved from the DNA. This sample lists a few hundred thousand clones; roughly four fifths were detected once. In total, the top ten clones hold 5.2% of the sample.

In Seattle, one collaborating source enrolled patients while the infection was active and tracked those patients longitudinally over the course of disease. Collaborating institutions collected whole blood in K2EDTA tubes following their own protocols. For TCRbeta analysis, collaborators shipped samples as frozen whole blood, isolated PBMCs, or DNA extracted from either of those sample types. From a lookup of the germline V gene (reference sequence), CDR1 and CDR2 are MNHEY and SMNVEV. After removal of 4 bases from V and 7 bases from J, the junction retains 7 bases not matched to a gene. The CDR3 starts with the cysteine, ends with the phenylalanine, and has 15 residues. Only the CDR3 part of the read is kept: 45 bases, read in frame from the first base.

The source is a woman in her 70s with COVID-19, enrolled during active disease. The sequenced sample consisted of peripheral blood. Recombination linked TRBV27 to TRBJ1-6; the central 7 bases match TRBD1. The CDR3 region reads CASSSRGGLNSPLHF. The nucleotide sequence reads as follows: TGTGCCAGCAGTTCGCGAGGGGGCCTGAATTCACCCCTCCACTTT.